This TCR beta chain was sequenced during a study of OX40 agonist ivuxolimab in advanced cancers. Looking at the study overall: Under the entry rules, prior anti-PD-1, anti-PD-L1 or anti-CTLA-4 therapy was allowed, and approximately 36% had some.

Study conclusions and caveats: Researchers did not determine the expanded peripheral T cells' antigen specificity. There was clonal expansion of CD4+ and CD8+ blood T cells by week 6 at 0.1 to 3.0 mg/kg. The authors also found low normalized T-cell clonal expansion in some nonresponders.

This CDR3 is 15 amino acids long. The germline V gene encodes CDR1 SGHRS and CDR2 YFSETQ. The J segment lost 4 bases and the V segment lost 4 bases, leaving 7 bases of the junction unmatched. The assay was immunoSEQ multiplex PCR, and TCRdb's table has in-frame clones only and misses some. This sample has around 76,000 clones, with roughly 91% found just once. The table lists this clone with a count of one. Its antigen is not known. The source of this sequence is an adult with an advanced solid tumor such as melanoma, head and neck, liver or kidney cancer. The starting material was CD4+ or CD8+ T cells sorted from blood, obtained in a trial of the OX40 agonist ivuxolimab. The V call is TRBV5-1, the J call TRBJ2-3, with TRBD1 matching over 9 bases. The CDR3 loop is CASSVWDRAADTQYF. CDR3 nucleotide sequence: TGCGCCAGCAGCGTGTGGGACAGGGCGGCAGATACGCAGTATTTT. The variable domain in full, completed from reference TRBV5-1 and TRBJ2-3, reads KAGVTQTPRYLIKTRGQQVTLSCSPISGHRSVSWYQQTPGQGLQFLFEYFSETQRNKGNFPGRFSGRQFSNSRSEMNVSTLELGDSALYLCASSVWDRAADTQYFGPGTRLTVL.